Included here is one T cell receptor beta chain sequence, with context. Each of the donors was a healthy bone marrow donor. The PCR employed 60 Vbeta primers together with 13 Jbeta primers. TCRdb's table, derived via immunoSEQ multiplex PCR, lists solely in-frame clones and lacks some. The repertoire holds about 150,000 clones, with about four fifths as singletons. Trimming shortened V by 7 bases and J by 6 bases, and 14 bases separated the two germline ends. The CDR3 runs to 13 residues. Germline V gene data show CDR1 as SEHNR and CDR2 as FQNEAQ (reference sequence). This entry is derived from a study of cytomegalovirus exposure and HLA in healthy donors.

The receptor comes from a young man in good health and CMV-seropositive. The material sequenced was PBMCs. The chain uses TRBV7-9 and TRBJ2-3; no reliable D call. CDR3 in DNA: TGTGCCAGCACCACCTATCAGAGGGATACGCAGTATTTT. Its translation: CASTTYQRDTQYF.